The 24 T cell receptor beta chains presented below share a single source sample, sequenced in a study of shared clonotypes between healthy human individuals. This table comes from immunoSEQ multiplex PCR, and its TCRdb copy is limited to in-frame clones, with some not included. The sample consists of roughly 640,000 clones, roughly 97% of them appearing once. The sequencing input was naive CD4+ T cells sorted from blood. The sample's subset: CD45RA+ positively selected. These receptors originate from a woman aged 25 to 45 in good health.

In DNA, the CDR3 is TGTGCCAGCTCACCGCGCAGGGGGGCAAACACCGGGGAGCTGTTTTTT. Translation: CASSPRRGANTGELFF. V usage is TRBV18 and J usage is TRBJ2-2; D might be TRBD1 (7 bases). The ends were cut back, 3 bases at V and 2 bases at J, with 13 bases in the middle. The CDR3 has 16 amino acids. Germline values: CDR1 KGHSH, CDR2 LQKENI.

The chain recombines TRBV5-1 with TRBJ1-5; 7 positions match TRBD1. This CDR3 is built from 15 residues. Per the germline V gene, CDR1 is SGHRS and CDR2 is YFSETQ. V shed 0 bases and J 5 bases; nucleotides not matched to a gene: 5. DNA for the CDR3: TGCGCCAGCAGCTTGGCCGGGCAGGGGGATCAGCCCCAGCATTTT. It translates to CASSLAGQGDQPQHF.

The J gene is TRBJ1-6, the V gene TRBV30, with D hard to call. CDR1 and CDR2 from the germline V gene are GTSNPN and SVGIG (reference sequence). The CDR3 has 14 residues. Trimming left V 2 bases short and J 7 bases short, with 12 bases between. In nucleotides, the CDR3 is TGTGCCTGGAGTACCCCGGCCGAAAATTCACCCCTCCACTTT. Its translation: CAWSTPAENSPLHF.

This clone is a singleton in its sample. CDR3 nucleotide sequence: TGTGCCAGCAGCCTTGGACAGATCAATGAGCAGTTCTTC. This encodes CASSLGQINEQFF. The J gene is TRBJ2-1, the V gene TRBV7-6; TRBD1 might be the D (6 bases). CDR1 and CDR2 (germline): SGHVS, FNYEAQ. This CDR3 spans 13 amino acids. Trimming left V 5 bases short and J 6 bases short, with 11 bases between. The whole variable domain, filled in from reference TRBV7-6 and TRBJ2-1, reads GAGVSQSPRYKVTKRGQDVALRCDPISGHVSLYWYRQALGQGPEFLTYFNYEAQQDKSGLPNDRFSAERPEGSISTLTIQRTEQRDSAMYRCASSLGQINEQFFGPGTRLTVL.

The V gene is TRBV25-1, the J gene TRBJ1-1, with 10 bases fitting TRBD1. This CDR3 region has 15 residues. Trimming removed 9 bases from V and 5 bases from J; junction bases left unmatched: 12. Germline values: CDR1 MGHDK, CDR2 SYGVNS. CDR3 coding DNA: TGTGCCAGTCGAGGGACAGGGGAATGGGAGACTGAAGCTTTCTTT. Amino acid sequence: CASRGTGEWETEAFF.

Concerning this clone: At one of its ends the junction is not consistent with the germline gene, which may arise from a read error. The chain uses TRBV2 and TRBJ1-2, with 9 bases lining up with TRBD1. From germline, CDR1 is SNHLY and CDR2 FYNNEI. The CDR3 covers 15 residues. The CDR3 region has the DNA TGTGCCAGCAGCGAAGCCAGGGACAGGGTATATGGCTACACCTTC. Its protein is CASSEARDRVYGYTF.

The chain links TRBV10-2 to TRBJ1-5; the match to TRBD1 covers 9 bases. J gave up 4 bases and V 6 bases, and 7 bases lay outside the gene matches. CDR3 length: 15 amino acids. Germline lookup yields CDR1 WSHSY and CDR2 SAAADI. The CDR3 region is CASRGTGILNQPQHF. CDR3 nucleotides: TGCGCCAGCAGGGGGACAGGGATCCTTAATCAGCCCCAGCATTTT.

V is TRBV6-5 and J is TRBJ1-2; 8 bases match TRBD1. This CDR3 is 16 amino acids long. Looked up from germline, CDR1 is MNHEY and CDR2 is SVGAGI. The V and J ends lost 0 bases and 7 bases, in that order; junction bases with no gene match: 10. As DNA, the CDR3 is TGTGCCAGCAGTTACTCTCTCGGACAGGGTGGAGGTGGCTACACCTTC. Its protein is CASSYSLGQGGGGYTF.

The chain is built from TRBV2 and TRBJ1-1; D might be TRBD1 (5 bases). Trimming removed 2 bases from V and 0 bases from J, with 7 bases in between. The CDR3 consists of 14 residues. CDR1 SNHLY and CDR2 FYNNEI come from the germline V gene. In nucleotides, the CDR3 is TGTGCCAGCAGTGAACAGGGTATGAACACTGAAGCTTTCTTT. Translation gives CASSEQGMNTEAFF.

This clone occurred once. This rearrangement joins TRBV18 to TRBJ1-1; D perhaps matches TRBD1 (6 bases). The CDR3 is 14 residues long. CDR1 KGHSH and CDR2 LQKENI come from the germline V gene. Trimming took 3 bases from V and 3 from J, leaving 11 bases between them. CDR3 amino acids: CASSPGGPDTEAFF. The DNA for the CDR3 is TGTGCCAGCTCACCGGGGGGGCCTGACACTGAAGCTTTCTTT.

The J gene is TRBJ2-3, the V gene TRBV30; D remains ambiguous. This CDR3 is 12 amino acids long. Per the germline V gene, CDR1 is GTSNPN and CDR2 is SVGIG (reference sequence). V lost 8 bases, J lost 2 bases, and 11 bases lay in between. This chain's CDR3 is CALSANTDTQYF. CDR3 DNA: TGTGCCCTAAGCGCGAACACAGATACGCAGTATTTT. Filled out from reference TRBV30 and TRBJ2-3, the complete variable domain reads SQTIHQWPATLVQPVGSPLSLECTVEGTSNPNLYWYRQAAGRGLQLLFYSVGIGQISSEVPQNLSASRPQDRQFILSSKKLLLSDSGFYLCALSANTDTQYFGPGTRLTVL.

The chain has TRBV6-6 and TRBJ1-2; no reliable D call. The CDR3 runs 13 residues. Germline loops: CDR1 MNHNY, CDR2 SVGAGI (reference sequence). The ends were cut back, 0 bases at V and 7 bases at J, with 9 bases in the middle. The CDR3 sequence: CASSYSSGSGYTF. In nucleotides, the CDR3 is TGTGCCAGCAGTTACTCGAGTGGGTCTGGCTACACCTTC.

This sequence joins TRBV18 and TRBJ2-5, with 11 bases matching TRBD2. In germline, CDR1 is KGHSH, CDR2 LQKENI. The CDR3 loop spans 19 amino acids. V trimming: 3 bases; J trimming: 4 bases; junction bases outside the gene matches: 16. The CDR3 nucleotides read TGTGCCAGCTCACCCCGACAAATCGTTACTAGCGGGAGACGAGAGACCCAGTACTTC. It is translated as CASSPRQIVTSGRRETQYF.

The chain carries TRBV7-9 and TRBJ1-4; D remains unclear. The CDR3 has 13 residues. The V end was cut by 6 bases, the J end by 0 bases, with 5 bases between. Germline V gives CDR1 SEHNR, CDR2 FQNEAQ (reference sequence). In nucleotides, the CDR3 is TGTGCCAGCAGAGTTGCAACTAATGAAAAACTGTTTTTT. Translation: CASRVATNEKLFF.

The chain carries TRBV7-8 and TRBJ1-1, with 8 bases aligning to TRBD1. This CDR3 region has 18 residues. Germline V gene lookup returns CDR1 SGHVS and CDR2 FQNEAQ. The V segment lost 1 base and the J segment 10 bases; nucleotides outside the gene matches: 20. The CDR3 sequence is CASSLDRWYSGQEGRAFF. The CDR3 bases are TGTGCCAGCAGCTTAGATAGGTGGTACTCGGGACAGGAAGGGAGAGCTTTCTTT.

V gene TRBV11-3 combines with J gene TRBJ2-2; maybe TRBD1 (5 bases). Germline V gene lookup returns CDR1 SGHNT and CDR2 YENEEA. This CDR3 contains 16 residues. V lost 5 bases to trimming and J lost 4 bases, with 17 bases between them. CDR3 protein: CASSPFYQGVTGELFF. The DNA for the CDR3 is TGTGCCAGCAGCCCCTTTTACCAAGGGGTCACCGGGGAGCTGTTTTTT.

On this clone itself: Distinct nucleotide sequences in the sample also encode this CDR3. The chain uses TRBV7-9 and TRBJ1-5, with 7 nucleotides matching TRBD1. The CDR3 spans 13 residues. V shed 5 bases, J shed 4 bases, and the junction held 2 bases outside the gene matches. Germline V gene lookup returns CDR1 SEHNR and CDR2 FQNEAQ (reference sequence). The CDR3 is CASSRQGNQPQHF. Written as DNA, the CDR3 is TGTGCCAGCAGCCGACAGGGAAATCAGCCCCAGCATTTT.

The genes are TRBV5-1 and TRBJ2-2, with D tentatively TRBD2 (5 bases). The CDR3 sequence is 14 residues long. V dropped 3 bases and J dropped 6 bases, with 12 bases sitting between them. Germline loops: CDR1 SGHRS, CDR2 YFSETQ. Here the CDR3 reads CASSSLMEAGELFF. In nucleotides, the CDR3 is TGCGCCAGCAGCTCCCTCATGGAGGCCGGGGAGCTGTTTTTT.

The sample holds one count of this clone. The chain is built from TRBV28 and TRBJ2-7; TRBD2 agrees at 10 bases. The CDR3 covers 15 residues. With V trimmed by 1 base and J by 2 bases, 2 bases remained unmatched. In germline, CDR1 is MDHEN, CDR2 SYDVKM. CDR3 sequence: CASSLSLAGAYEQYF. CDR3 in DNA: TGTGCCAGCAGTTTATCTCTAGCGGGAGCCTACGAGCAGTACTTC.

This clone was recorded only once. This sequence joins TRBV11-3 and TRBJ1-3; tentative D call: TRBD1 (5 bases). V shed 4 bases and J shed 0 bases, with 7 bases lying between them. The CDR3 is made up of 14 amino acids. Germline lookup yields CDR1 SGHNT and CDR2 YENEEA. The CDR3: CASSSTASGNTIYF. Written as DNA, the CDR3 is TGTGCCAGCAGCTCGACAGCCTCTGGAAACACCATATATTTT.

In nucleotides, the CDR3 is TGTGCCAGCCTCTCCCCACGGACTGGAGTCGGAGAGACCCAGTACTTC. Encoded protein: CASLSPRTGVGETQYF. The chain has TRBV28 and TRBJ2-5, with D maybe TRBD2 (5 bases). The ends were cut back, 8 bases at V and 4 bases at J, with 23 bases in the middle. Germline CDR1 and CDR2: MDHEN and SYDVKM. This CDR3 spans 16 amino acids.

V and J are TRBV5-1 and TRBJ1-2, with D possibly matching TRBD1 (5 bases). The V and J ends lost 1 base and 8 bases respectively, with 12 bases between them. This CDR3 spans 13 amino acids. Germline values: CDR1 SGHRS, CDR2 YFSETQ. The CDR3 DNA reads as TGCGCCAGCAGCTTGTCTTCAGGGCAGGGCTACACCTTC. Its protein product is CASSLSSGQGYTF.

This sequence joins TRBV11-2 and TRBJ2-5; maybe TRBD2 (6 bases). Trimming left V 1 base short and J 5 bases short, with 11 bases between. The CDR3 is 14 amino acids. The V gene's germline CDR1 is SGHAT and CDR2 FQNNGV. The CDR3 sequence: CASSLGAGYETQYF. CDR3 sequence (DNA): TGTGCCAGCAGCTTAGGGGCGGGGTATGAGACCCAGTACTTC.

J is TRBJ1-2 and V is TRBV5-1; 10 bases fit TRBD1. CDR3 length: 13 amino acids. The junction had 4 bases not matched to a gene; V was cut back by 3 bases and J by 8 bases. Germline CDR1 SGHRS, CDR2 YFSETQ. Written as DNA, the CDR3 is TGCGCCAGCAGCTGGACAGGGGGTAAGGGCTACACCTTC. Its translation: CASSWTGGKGYTF.